The 14 T cell receptor beta chains given below trace back to one sample, sequenced in a study of blood T cell repertoires in COVID-19. The data were produced by immunoSEQ multiplex PCR, yet TCRdb's version contains in-frame clones alone and is incomplete. The sample lists over 45,000 clones, roughly 82% occurring once. The sample was peripheral blood. The receptors were gathered from a woman of 80 years or more with acute or convalescent COVID-19.

The V call is TRBV2, the J call TRBJ1-1; TRBD1 aligns across 8 bases. This CDR3 comprises 15 residues. The germline gives CDR1 SNHLY, CDR2 FYNNEI. V trimming: 5 bases; J trimming: 0 bases; junction bases outside the gene matches: 5. The CDR3 sequence: CASSRTGGMNTEAFF. CDR3 DNA sequence: TGTGCCAGCAGTAGAACAGGGGGGATGAACACTGAAGCTTTCTTT.

The CDR3 DNA follows: TGTGCCAGCATAAGGCGGGGGGGAAGCACAGATACGCAGTATTTT. Its translation: CASIRRGGSTDTQYF. The chain employs TRBV28 and TRBJ2-3, with TRBD2 identical over 9 bases. Germline trimming cut 7 bases from V and 0 bases from J; bases unmatched to any gene: 5. This CDR3 has 15 residues. Germline assignment: CDR1 MDHEN and CDR2 SYDVKM.

CDR3 protein: CASSRNYQGRETQYF. The CDR3 DNA reads TGTGCCAGCTCACGAAATTACCAGGGGCGTGAGACCCAGTACTTC. J is TRBJ2-5 and V is TRBV18; D is perhaps TRBD1 (6 bases). CDR3 size: 15 residues. Trimming pared 4 bases from V and 5 bases from J, leaving 17 bases between. Germline V gene lookup returns CDR1 KGHSH and CDR2 LQKENI.

This chain connects TRBV19 to TRBJ1-4, with TRBD1 matching over 7 bases. Germline assignment: CDR1 LNHDA and CDR2 SQIVND (reference sequence). After removal of 3 bases from V and 5 bases from J, the junction contained 15 bases not matched to a gene. This CDR3 is built from 18 residues. CDR3 amino acids: CASSIEGAGGQSNEKLFF. CDR3 sequence (DNA): TGTGCCAGTAGTATTGAGGGGGCGGGAGGCCAGTCCAATGAAAAACTGTTTTTT.

The V and J genes are TRBV2 and TRBJ2-5, with D unclear. CDR1 is SNHLY, CDR2 FYNNEI, per germline. V was clipped by 0 bases and J by 7 bases, with 12 bases between them. The CDR3 runs to 14 residues. In DNA form, the CDR3 reads TGTGCCAGCAGTGAAGCGCCCGCCTCGGGGACCCAGTACTTC. Its translation: CASSEAPASGTQYF.

The chain combines TRBV11-3 with TRBJ2-1; 14 positions match TRBD2. CDR3 length equals 18 residues. The trim removed 5 bases at V and 7 bases at J, leaving 13 bases unmatched. Germline loops: CDR1 SGHNT, CDR2 YENEEA. This CDR3 is CASSRGGPGTSGSNEQFF. The CDR3 DNA sequence: TGTGCCAGCAGCAGAGGCGGACCAGGGACTAGCGGGAGTAATGAGCAGTTCTTC. The full variable domain, in which reference TRBV11-3 and TRBJ2-1 provide the parts outside the CDR3, is EAGVVQSPRYKIIEKKQPVAFWCNPISGHNTLYWYLQNLGQGPELLIRYENEEAVDDSQLPKDRFSAERLKGVDSTLKIQPAELGDSAVYLCASSRGGPGTSGSNEQFFGPGTRLTVL.

The chain combines TRBV6-5 with TRBJ1-1; maybe TRBD1 (6 bases). Germline V lookup: CDR1 MNHEY, CDR2 SVGAGI. The ends were cut back, 2 bases at V and 11 bases at J, with 18 bases in the middle. The CDR3 totals 14 residues. The CDR3 spells CASSYTGNHREAFF. The CDR3 coding sequence is TGTGCCAGCAGTTACACGGGGAACCACAGGGAGGCTTTCTTT.

Comments on this clone: One junction end does not reproduce the germline sequence, and a read error may be involved. This chain connects TRBV11-2 to TRBJ2-7, with 7 bases aligning to TRBD2. The CDR3 length is 15 residues. Germline CDR1 reads SGHAT; CDR2 reads FQNNGV. The CDR3 protein is CASSLGLAPSSEQYF. The DNA of the CDR3 is TGTGCCAGCAGCTTAGGACTAGCCCCCTCCTCCGAGCAGTACTTC.

The genes are TRBV21-1 and TRBJ2-7; TRBD1 is the table's D call and was not checked against the DNA. TRBV21-1 is reported as a pseudogene. The CDR3 sequence is 14 residues long. The CDR3 loop reads CASSRRQGIYEQYF. As DNA, the CDR3 is TGTGCCAGCAGCAGACGACAGGGGATCTACGAGCAGTACTTC.

This chain links TRBV12-3 or TRBV12-4 with TRBJ2-5, with 9 bases matching TRBD1. The CDR3 contains 13 residues. V shed 3 bases, J shed 5 bases, and the junction held 1 base outside the gene matches. In nucleotides, the CDR3 is TGTGCCAGCAGTTTTGGACAGGGGGAGACCCAGTACTTC. It is translated as CASSFGQGETQYF.

The V call is TRBV11-2, the J call TRBJ2-7, with D possibly TRBD1 on 6 matching bases. Germline loops: CDR1 SGHAT, CDR2 FQNNGV. The CDR3 runs to 13 residues. Trimming removed 8 bases at V and 2 bases at J, with 13 bases between. The CDR3 coding sequence is TGTGCCAGCGCTTTCTCAGGGGCCTACGAGCAGTACTTC. It yields the protein CASAFSGAYEQYF. Full variable domain (outside the CDR3, taken from reference TRBV11-2 and TRBJ2-7): EAGVAQSPRYKIIEKRQSVAFWCNPISGHATLYWYQQILGQGPKLLIQFQNNGVVDDSQLPKDRFSAERLKGVDSTLKIQPAKLEDSAVYLCASAFSGAYEQYFGPGTRLTVT.

The rearrangement links TRBV7-3 to TRBJ2-1; 7 bases fit TRBD1. Germline lookup yields CDR1 SGHTA and CDR2 FQGTGA. This CDR3 has 15 residues. Trimming removed 8 bases from V and 5 bases from J; junction bases left unmatched: 12. The CDR3 protein is CASPNCRDRDNEQFF. The CDR3 DNA reads as TGTGCCAGCCCAAACTGCCGGGACAGAGACAATGAGCAGTTCTTC.

The chain carries TRBV11-2 and TRBJ2-3, with 11 positions matching TRBD2. After removal of 5 bases from V and 5 bases from J, the junction contained 9 bases not matched to a gene. CDR3 length: 16 residues. CDR1 SGHAT and CDR2 FQNNGV come from the germline V gene. CDR3 sequence reads: CASSQGSGGALDTQYF. CDR3 nucleotides: TGTGCCAGCAGCCAGGGTAGCGGGGGGGCCCTAGATACGCAGTATTTT.

The rearrangement uses TRBV5-1 and TRBJ2-1; 8 bases match TRBD2. CDR1 and CDR2 (germline): SGHRS, YFSETQ. CDR3 length: 16 residues. V trimming: 0 bases; J trimming: 0 bases; junction bases outside the gene matches: 2. The chain's CDR3 is CASSLAGTSSYNEQFF. CDR3 nucleotide sequence: TGCGCCAGCAGCTTGGCCGGGACTAGCTCCTACAATGAGCAGTTCTTC. Full variable domain (missing parts from reference TRBV5-1 and TRBJ2-1): KAGVTQTPRYLIKTRGQQVTLSCSPISGHRSVSWYQQTPGQGLQFLFEYFSETQRNKGNFPGRFSGRQFSNSRSEMNVSTLELGDSALYLCASSLAGTSSYNEQFFGPGTRLTVL.